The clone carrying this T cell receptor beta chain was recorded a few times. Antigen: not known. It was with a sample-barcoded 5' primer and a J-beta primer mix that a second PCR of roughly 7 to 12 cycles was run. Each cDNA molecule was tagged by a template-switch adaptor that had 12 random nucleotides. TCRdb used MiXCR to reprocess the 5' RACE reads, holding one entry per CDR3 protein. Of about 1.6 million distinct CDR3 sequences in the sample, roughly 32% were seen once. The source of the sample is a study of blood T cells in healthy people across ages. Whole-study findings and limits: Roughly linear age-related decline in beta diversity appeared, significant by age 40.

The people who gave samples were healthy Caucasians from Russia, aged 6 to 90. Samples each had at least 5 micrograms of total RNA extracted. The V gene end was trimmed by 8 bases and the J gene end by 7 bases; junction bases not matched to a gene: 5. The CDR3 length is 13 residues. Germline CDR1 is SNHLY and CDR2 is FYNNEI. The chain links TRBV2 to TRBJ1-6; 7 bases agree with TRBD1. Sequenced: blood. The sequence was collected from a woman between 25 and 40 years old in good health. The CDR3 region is CASYRGKNSPLHF. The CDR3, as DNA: TGTGCCAGCTACAGGGGCAAAAATTCACCCCTCCACTTT.